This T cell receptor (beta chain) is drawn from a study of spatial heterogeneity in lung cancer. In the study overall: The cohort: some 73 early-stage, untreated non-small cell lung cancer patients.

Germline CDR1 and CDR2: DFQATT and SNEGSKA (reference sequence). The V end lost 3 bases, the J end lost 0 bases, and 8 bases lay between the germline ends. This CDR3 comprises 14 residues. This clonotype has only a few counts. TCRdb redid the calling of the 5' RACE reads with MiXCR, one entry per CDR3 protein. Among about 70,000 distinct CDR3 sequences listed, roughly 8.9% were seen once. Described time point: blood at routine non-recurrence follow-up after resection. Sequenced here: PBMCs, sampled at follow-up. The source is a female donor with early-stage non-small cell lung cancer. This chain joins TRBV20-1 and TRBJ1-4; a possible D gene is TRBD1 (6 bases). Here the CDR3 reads CSARDSTTNEKLFF. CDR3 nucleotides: TGCAGTGCTAGGGACAGCACAACTAATGAAAAACTGTTTTTT.